These T cell receptor beta chains were read from a single sample in a study of T-cell reconstitution after alpha-beta-depleted transplantation in children. A single record per CDR3 protein comes from TCRdb applying MiXCR to the PCR reads. Of about 300,000 distinct CDR3 sequences listed, 6.5% to 9% are singletons. The sample was peripheral blood, taken 360 days after TCRalphabeta/CD19-depleted stem cell transplant. These receptors were collected from a female patient between 2 and 15 years old who had a stem cell transplant for Fanconi anemia, so the T cells may come from the graft donor. Each CDR3 is given with its conserved first and last residue. Each record gives: J gene, clone size, V gene, D gene, CDR3 DNA, CDR3 protein. D genes are given only for firm matches. Size is stated for part of the rows, as once, few or many counts, or as a class when the clone is expanded.

>TRBJ2-3|many|TRBV7-9|.
TGTGCCAGCAGCCCTGTCATTTTCACAGATACGCAGTATTTT
CASSPVIFTDTQYF
>TRBJ1-5|.|TRBV3-1|.
TGTGCCAGCAGCCAAGATCCCGCTTACCAGCCCCAGCATTTT
CASSQDPAYQPQHF
>TRBJ1-2|many|TRBV5-1|TRBD1
TGCGCCAGCGCATCGGAGGGACAGGGTTATGGCTACACCTTC
CASASEGQGYGYTF
>TRBJ2-3|many|TRBV20-1|.
TGCAGTGCTAGGCCACTCGCAGATACGCAGTATTTT
CSARPLADTQYF
>TRBJ2-7|few|TRBV4-1|TRBD1
TGCGCCAGCAGCCCCCGGGACAGGGAATACGAGCAGTACTTC
CASSPRDREYEQYF
>TRBJ2-1|many|TRBV28|.
TGTGCCAGCAGGTCCCACAATGAGCAGTTCTTC
CASRSHNEQFF
>TRBJ2-5|many|TRBV6-6|.
TGTGCCAGCAGTTATCTCCAAGAGACCCAGTACTTC
CASSYLQETQYF
>TRBJ2-4|.|TRBV20-1|TRBD2
TGCAGTGCTAGAGACCCCTTAGCGGGGGGGAAAAACATTCAGTACTTC
CSARDPLAGGKNIQYF
>TRBJ1-5|.|TRBV10-3|.
TGTGCCATCAGTGATACTGGTGCGGACGTTAGCAATCAGCCCCAGCATTTT
CAISDTGADVSNQPQHF
>TRBJ1-6|many|TRBV4-2|.
TGTGCCAGCAGCCAAGACCCAGGGGTAGCGGCACCCCTCCACTTT
CASSQDPGVAAPLHF
>TRBJ2-1|few|TRBV4-3|.
TGCGCCAGCAGCCAAGATTTCGGGACCGAGTACAATGAGCAGTTCTTC
CASSQDFGTEYNEQFF
>TRBJ2-5|.|TRBV30|.
TGTGCCTGGAGTCAGAGGGAGACCCAGTACTTC
CAWSQRETQYF
>TRBJ2-1|.|TRBV9|.
TGTGCCAGCAGCGTAGGTGCGGCCAACTACAATGAGCAGTTCTTC
CASSVGAANYNEQFF
>TRBJ1-1|many|TRBV5-1|.
TGCGCCAGCAGCTGGTCACAGGGAGAAGGGACTGAAGCTTTCTTT
CASSWSQGEGTEAFF
>TRBJ1-2|.|TRBV6-5|.
TGTGCCAGCAGTTACGGGGCAGCCTCCTACGGCTACACCTTC
CASSYGAASYGYTF
>TRBJ2-3|few|TRBV12-3/TRBV12-4|TRBD2
TGTGCCAGCAGACTAGCGGGGGGTAGACCCACAGATACGCAGTATTTT
CASRLAGGRPTDTQYF
>TRBJ2-1|.|TRBV18|TRBD2
TGTGCCAGCTCACCACGGGGCGGCCCGGGAGGGGACAATGAGCAGTTCTTC
CASSPRGGPGGDNEQFF
>TRBJ1-6|many|TRBV5-1|.
TGCGCCAGCAGCCCGGAGGGGCGGGAAAATTCACCCCTCCACTTT
CASSPEGRENSPLHF
>TRBJ2-5|many|TRBV24-1|TRBD2
TGTGCCACCAGTGAGGGGCGTTCAAGGGGAGGGGAGACCCAGTACTTC
CATSEGRSRGGETQYF
>TRBJ1-1|.|TRBV4-2|.
TGTGCCAGCAGCCTATTATTCAGGGGGAACACTGAAGCTTTCTTT
CASSLLFRGNTEAFF
>TRBJ1-5|few|TRBV2|.
TGTGCCAGCAGCGAACCCGGGGGCCGGGGTCAGCCCCAGCATTTT
CASSEPGGRGQPQHF
>TRBJ2-2|many|TRBV12-3/TRBV12-4|TRBD2
TGTGCCAGCAGTTTAGTCAAACTAGCGGGATACACCGGGGAGCTGTTTTTT
CASSLVKLAGYTGELFF
>TRBJ2-3|.|TRBV11-2|.
TGTGCCAGCAGCCAAGCGACAGACACAGATACGCAGTATTTT
CASSQATDTDTQYF
>TRBJ1-6|few|TRBV2|.
TGTGCCAGCAGTGAATTATCACCCCTCCACTTT
CASSELSPLHF
>TRBJ1-2|many|TRBV5-1|TRBD1
TGCGCCAGCAGCTACGGACAGGGTGATGGCTACACCTTC
CASSYGQGDGYTF
>TRBJ1-1|many|TRBV27|.
TGTGCCAGCAGTTTATCGGGTCAGAACACTGAAGCTTTCTTT
CASSLSGQNTEAFF
>TRBJ1-2|few|TRBV19|.
TGTGCCAGTATCTCCGGCCAGGGCTACACCTTC
CASISGQGYTF
>TRBJ1-1|many|TRBV5-1|TRBD1
TGCGCCAGCAGCTTTGGTTTGCAGGGGGCAGGGACTGAAGCTTTCTTT
CASSFGLQGAGTEAFF
>TRBJ2-1|many|TRBV25-1|TRBD2
TGTGCCAGCAGTGAATTCTTTAGCGGGCGGGCCTACAATGAGCAGTTCTTC
CASSEFFSGRAYNEQFF
>TRBJ2-3|few|TRBV12-3/TRBV12-4|.
TGTGCCAGCAGTTTAGTACTAGCAGATACGCAGTATTTT
CASSLVLADTQYF
>TRBJ2-5|many|TRBV6-5|.
TGTGCCAGCAGTTACTCGTTCAGGGGAGAGACCCAGTACTTC
CASSYSFRGETQYF
>TRBJ1-1|many|TRBV15|.
TGTGCCACCAGCAGAGATCCCCCTGAAGCTTTCTTT
CATSRDPPEAFF
>TRBJ1-2|few|TRBV9|TRBD1
TGTGCCAGCAGCCGAACGGGACAGGCGCGGGGCTACACCTTC
CASSRTGQARGYTF
>TRBJ2-1|.|TRBV5-1|TRBD2
TGCGCCAGCAGCTTGGAATCGGGGCCGACACTAGCGGGAGATTACGATGAGCAGTTCTTC
CASSLESGPTLAGDYDEQFF
>TRBJ1-5|.|TRBV6-1|.
TGTGCCAGCAGTGAATGGGGAGGGGGGAGCAATCAGCCCCAGCATTTT
CASSEWGGGSNQPQHF
>TRBJ2-5|few|TRBV28|.
TGTGCCAGCAGCCTCGGGACTCAACGTGATGAGACCCAGTACTTC
CASSLGTQRDETQYF
>TRBJ2-1|.|TRBV5-1|.
TGCGCCAGCAGCTGGCCCGGGACAGGGCCTCCCGGGAATAGCGGGAGGAACTCCTACAATGAGCAGTTCTTC
CASSWPGTGPPGNSGRNSYNEQFF
>TRBJ2-3|few|TRBV11-2|TRBD2
TGTGCCAGCAGCTTCATCCGACTAGCGGGGGGGTATAGCACAGATACGCAGTATTTT
CASSFIRLAGGYSTDTQYF
>TRBJ2-7|many|TRBV3-1|.
TGTGCCAGCAGCCCCTCGGGGCCCTACGAGCAGTACTTC
CASSPSGPYEQYF
>TRBJ2-2|many|TRBV5-1|TRBD2
TGCGCCAGCAGAGTGTCAAGCGGGAGGGACACCGGGGAGCTGTTTTTT
CASRVSSGRDTGELFF
>TRBJ2-1|many|TRBV27|TRBD2
TGTGCCAGCAGAGCCCGCCGGGGGGTTCCCTACAATGAGCAGTTCTTC
CASRARRGVPYNEQFF
>TRBJ2-7|many|TRBV13|.
TGTGCCAGCAGTCTACGAGGCAGCTTGATCGAGCAGTACTTC
CASSLRGSLIEQYF
>TRBJ2-3|many|TRBV28|TRBD2
TGTGCCAGCAGTTCGGGACTAGCACCAGATACGCAGTATTTT
CASSSGLAPDTQYF
>TRBJ1-1|few|TRBV6-2/TRBV6-3|TRBD1
TGTGCCAGCAGTTACTCGACGGGCCAGGGGGCCTTGAACACTGAAGCTTTCTTT
CASSYSTGQGALNTEAFF
>TRBJ2-7|.|TRBV7-6|.
TGTGCCAGCAGCTTAGAGGGGGGAGTTCCCTCCGAGCAGTACTTC
CASSLEGGVPSEQYF
>TRBJ1-6|few|TRBV5-1|.
TGCGCCAGCAGTCCGTCAGTGGGCGCAAGGACCCTCCACTTT
CASSPSVGARTLHF
>TRBJ1-5|.|TRBV4-2|.
TGTGCCAGCAGCCAAGTTCGTCAAAGCAATCAGCCCCAGCATTTT
CASSQVRQSNQPQHF
>TRBJ2-5|few|TRBV28|TRBD1
TGTGCCAGCACTCAAACACCGGGACAGGGGTCGAAAGAGACCCAGTACTTC
CASTQTPGQGSKETQYF
>TRBJ2-7|few|TRBV5-1|TRBD1
TGCGCCAGCAGCTTGCGGACAGGGGGCCAAGAACTCTACGAGCAGTACTTC
CASSLRTGGQELYEQYF
>TRBJ2-5|.|TRBV19|TRBD2
TGTGCCAGTAGAATTAGCGGGAGGGCAGAGACCCAGTACTTC
CASRISGRAETQYF
>TRBJ1-3|many|TRBV12-3/TRBV12-4|.
TGTGCCAGCAGTTTATCAGGCTCCTCTGGAAACACCATATATTTT
CASSLSGSSGNTIYF
>TRBJ2-6|.|TRBV9|.
TGTGCCAGCAGCGTGGGTCTAATGAGTGGGGCCAACGTCCTGACTTTC
CASSVGLMSGANVLTF
>TRBJ2-2|many|TRBV7-9|.
TGTGCCAGCAACCTAGGGGTCGGGGAGCTGTTTTTT
CASNLGVGELFF
>TRBJ1-6|many|TRBV5-6|.
TGTGCCAGCAGCTACGACGGGGGCCCACATCCACCCCTCCACTTT
CASSYDGGPHPPLHF
>TRBJ2-6|few|TRBV21-1|.
TGTGCCAGCAGCAAAAGGGTCGAGGTCCAGGCTCCTCAATCTGGGGCCAACGTCCTGACTTTC
CASSKRVEVQAPQSGANVLTF
>TRBJ2-3|many|TRBV5-1|.
TGCGCCAGCAGCTTGGTGGGAATGGATACGCAGTATTTT
CASSLVGMDTQYF
>TRBJ2-6|many|TRBV3-1|.
TGTGCCAGCAGTAGAGGGGCCAACGTCCTGACTTTC
CASSRGANVLTF
>TRBJ1-5|many|TRBV19|.
TGTGCCAGTAGTAAACACAGGAGTAATCAGCCCCAGCATTTT
CASSKHRSNQPQHF